The 6 T cell receptor beta chains in this list originate from one sample, sequenced in a study of T cells in tuberculosis. Clones were sequenced by immunoSEQ multiplex PCR, and TCRdb holds only the in-frame ones, with some missing. The sample has around 60,000 clones; approximately 80% are singletons. Thawed, overnight-rested PBMC were stained with GMM-loaded CD1B tetramer, viability dye and anti-CD3, then sorted. C32 glucose monomycolate from Rhodococcus equi was loaded onto the CD1B tetramers. The specimen was CD1b-GMM tetramer-negative cells sorted from PBMCs. The receptors come from an adult woman with latent tuberculosis.

This rearrangement joins TRBV5-6 to TRBJ1-3; the match to TRBD1 covers 8 bases. The germline V gene encodes CDR1 SGHDT and CDR2 YYEEEE. The CDR3 contains 15 residues. V gave up 3 bases and J gave up 2 bases; unmatched junction bases: 4. This CDR3 reads CASSSQGAAGNTIYF. The CDR3 coding sequence is TGTGCCAGCAGCTCCCAGGGGGCGGCTGGAAACACCATATATTTT.

J is TRBJ2-1 and V is TRBV28; possible D gene TRBD2, 5 bases. The CDR3 loop spans 16 amino acids. V dropped 9 bases and J dropped 1 base, with 19 bases sitting between them. Germline V lookup: CDR1 MDHEN, CDR2 SYDVKM. Written as DNA, the CDR3 is TGTGCCAGTGGAGGACTCTCCCTCCCGTCCTACAATGAGCAGTTCTTC. Residues: CASGGLSLPSYNEQFF.

The chain uses TRBV4-1 and TRBJ1-2; 7 positions match TRBD1. Trimming took 1 base from V and 8 from J; bases not matched to a gene: 10. This CDR3 is built from 15 residues. Germline V gives CDR1 MGHRA, CDR2 YSYEKL. CDR3 region: CASSQAEGAVLGYTF. CDR3 bases: TGCGCCAGCAGCCAAGCTGAGGGGGCCGTTTTAGGCTACACCTTC.

This chain joins TRBV9 and TRBJ2-4; maybe TRBD2 (6 bases). CDR1 SGDLS and CDR2 YYNGEE come from the germline V gene. Trimming took 0 bases from V and 3 from J, leaving 16 bases between them. This CDR3 is 17 amino acids long. The CDR3, as DNA: TGTGCCAGCAGCGTAGACCCGGGCCCGGGGGTCAAAAACATTCAGTACTTC. Amino acids: CASSVDPGPGVKNIQYF.

This rearrangement joins TRBV7-3 to TRBJ2-3; 10 positions match TRBD1. The germline gives CDR1 SGHTA, CDR2 FQGTGA. J lost 3 bases, V lost 5 bases, and 8 bases had no gene match. The CDR3 covers 16 residues. CDR3 region: CASSPRGGQGTDTQYF. The CDR3 nucleotides are TGTGCCAGCAGCCCACGAGGGGGACAGGGGACAGATACGCAGTATTTT. Complete variable domain (other parts from reference TRBV7-3 and TRBJ2-3): GAGVSQTPSNKVTEKGKYVELRCDPISGHTALYWYRQSLGQGPEFLIYFQGTGAADDSGLPNDRFFAVRPEGSVSTLKIQRTERGDSAVYLCASSPRGGQGTDTQYFGPGTRLTVL.

This chain joins TRBV7-2 and TRBJ1-3, with D perhaps TRBD1 (5 bases). Germline V gene data show CDR1 as SGHTA and CDR2 as FQGNSA. The CDR3 totals 15 residues. Trimming took off 5 bases at V and 3 bases at J, with 14 bases between the two ends. The CDR3 DNA follows: TGTGCCAGCAGCCCCCAATCGGGGGGTGGAAACACCATATATTTT. Its translation: CASSPQSGGGNTIYF. Filled out from reference TRBV7-2 and TRBJ1-3, the complete variable domain reads GAGVSQSPSNKVTEKGKDVELRCDPISGHTALYWYRQSLGQGLEFLIYFQGNSAPDKSGLPSDRFSAERTGGSVSTLTIQRTQQEDSAVYLCASSPQSGGGNTIYFGEGSWLTVV.